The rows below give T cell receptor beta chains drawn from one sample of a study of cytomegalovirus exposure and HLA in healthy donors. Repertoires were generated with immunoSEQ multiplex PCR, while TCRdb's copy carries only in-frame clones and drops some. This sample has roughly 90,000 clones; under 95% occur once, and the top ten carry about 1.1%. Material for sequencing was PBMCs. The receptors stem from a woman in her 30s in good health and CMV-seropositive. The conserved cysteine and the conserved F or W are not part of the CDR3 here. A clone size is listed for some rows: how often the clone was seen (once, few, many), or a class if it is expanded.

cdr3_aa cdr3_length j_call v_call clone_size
ASSSPGHAMTGNTIY 15 TRBJ1-3 TRBV5-6 -
ASSLRLADYNEQF 13 TRBJ2-1 TRBV11-3 once
ASSTGLAHNEQF 12 TRBJ2-1 TRBV19 -
ASSPTGATFYEQY 13 TRBJ2-7 TRBV9 -
SVAYRVLGEQY 11 TRBJ2-7 TRBV29-1 -
ASSLGQQETQY 11 TRBJ2-5 TRBV5-1 -
ASSLRQGLPEAF 12 TRBJ1-1 TRBV4-3 -
ASSYRTSGNSYTQY 14 TRBJ2-3 TRBV5-6 -
AISDPGGGAQETQY 14 TRBJ2-5 TRBV10-3 -
ASSSRGTGVSKNIQY 15 TRBJ2-4 TRBV13 -
ASSLARVGFAGELF 14 TRBJ2-2 TRBV5-4 once
AISPGTGGLAMTDTQY 16 TRBJ2-3 TRBV10-3 -
ASSSRRGPQETQY 13 TRBJ2-5 TRBV5-4 -
ASRRVSNTEAF 11 TRBJ1-1 TRBV6-5 -